These T cell receptor beta chains were read from a single sample in a study of blood T cell repertoires in COVID-19. The data were produced by immunoSEQ multiplex PCR, yet TCRdb's version contains in-frame clones alone and is incomplete. The sample contains 20,000 to 25,000 clones, approximately 88% of which appear only once. The sequenced sample was peripheral blood. The receptors here all came from a man older than 75 with active or convalescent COVID-19. The CDR3 runs from the conserved cysteine through the conserved F or W. Fields, in order: V gene, clone size, D gene, J gene, CDR3 protein, CDR3 DNA. The D gene is left open where the match is weak. Clone size is shown for a subset of rows, as once, few, many or a class of expanded clone.

TRBV19,few,TRBD1,TRBJ2-7,CASSRGQGFSYEQYF,TGTGCCAGTAGTAGGGGACAGGGCTTCTCCTACGAGCAGTACTTC
TRBV2,few,TRBD1,TRBJ1-5,CASGTGTGNNQPQHF,TGTGCCAGCGGGACCGGGACAGGGAACAATCAGCCCCAGCATTTT
TRBV27,NA,NA,TRBJ1-3,CASRPAGTAGNTIYF,TGTGCCAGCAGACCAGCCGGGACTGCTGGAAACACCATATATTTT
TRBV4-1,NA,NA,TRBJ2-7,CASSQPDGAGSYEQYF,TGCGCCAGCAGCCAACCCGACGGCGCGGGCTCCTACGAGCAGTACTTC
TRBV2,few,TRBD2,TRBJ2-1,CASSELAGALSQFF,TGTGCCAGCAGTGAACTAGCGGGGGCCTTGTCGCAGTTCTTC
TRBV5-1,NA,NA,TRBJ2-7,CASSLGARVRSSYEQYF,TGCGCCAGCAGCTTGGGCGCCAGGGTAAGGAGCTCCTACGAGCAGTACTTC
TRBV5-6,few,NA,TRBJ2-2,CASSPPLRRELFF,TGTGCCAGCAGCCCCCCGTTGCGGCGGGAGCTGTTTTTT
TRBV7-3,NA,TRBD2,TRBJ2-3,CASSPDSGTSSDTQYF,TGTGCCAGCAGTCCTGATTCCGGGACTAGCTCAGATACGCAGTATTTT
TRBV7-2,NA,TRBD2,TRBJ2-7,CASSLTAGGEQYF,TGTGCCAGCAGCTTAACAGCGGGGGGCGAGCAGTACTTC
TRBV7-2,NA,TRBD2,TRBJ2-2,CASTAGVRNTGELFF,TGTGCCAGCACCGCGGGAGTGAGAAACACCGGGGAGCTGTTTTTT
TRBV5-1,once,NA,TRBJ2-6,CASSLSQSSGANVLTF,TGCGCCAGCAGCTTGAGTCAGTCCTCTGGGGCCAACGTCCTGACTTTC
TRBV18,NA,TRBD1,TRBJ2-1,CASSPPGQGKVQGQFF,TGTGCCAGCTCACCCCCGGGACAGGGAAAGGTTCAGGGACAGTTCTTC
TRBV25-1,NA,NA,TRBJ1-2,CASGGRGASGYTF,TGTGCCAGCGGGGGGCGGGGGGCGTCTGGCTACACCTTC
TRBV5-1,few,TRBD2,TRBJ2-7,CASSWRTSGNYEQYF,TGCGCCAGCAGCTGGCGGACTAGCGGTAACTACGAGCAGTACTTC
TRBV15,NA,NA,TRBJ2-7,CATSREISIPSSYEQYF,TGTGCCACCAGCAGAGAAATCTCCATTCCTAGCTCCTACGAGCAGTACTTC
TRBV19,NA,TRBD1,TRBJ2-5,CASSSPGQGALVTQYF,TGTGCCAGTAGCTCTCCGGGACAGGGGGCCCTTGTGACCCAGTACTTC
TRBV7-6,NA,TRBD1,TRBJ1-5,CASSRRPGQGQPQHF,TGTGCCAGCAGTAGACGTCCGGGACAGGGGCAGCCCCAGCATTTT
TRBV19,NA,NA,TRBJ1-1,CATFSNQGGTEAFF,TGTGCCACTTTCAGCAACCAGGGAGGAACTGAAGCTTTCTTT
TRBV5-4,NA,NA,TRBJ2-5,CASSSPSPQETQYF,TGTGCCAGCAGCTCCCCCAGTCCCCAAGAGACCCAGTACTTC
TRBV2,few,NA,TRBJ2-7,CASSAGADYEQYF,TGTGCCAGCAGTGCAGGGGCCGACTACGAGCAGTACTTC
TRBV6-5,NA,NA,TRBJ2-3,CASCRGTSTDTQYF,TGTGCCAGCTGCAGGGGAACTAGCACAGATACGCAGTATTTT
TRBV18,NA,TRBD1,TRBJ2-3,CASSRWDRSTDTQYF,TGTGCCAGCTCACGATGGGACAGAAGCACAGATACGCAGTATTTT
TRBV7-8,NA,NA,TRBJ1-3,CASSTRQASDGNTIYF,TGTGCCAGCAGCACCCGACAGGCTTCGGACGGAAACACCATATATTTT
TRBV27,NA,NA,TRBJ2-7,CASSSPGLSYEQYF,TGTGCCAGCAGTTCTCCGGGTCTCTCCTACGAGCAGTACTTC
TRBV7-9,NA,NA,TRBJ1-4,CASSLVPPSGSEKLFF,TGTGCCAGCAGCTTAGTACCGCCCTCGGGGAGTGAAAAACTGTTTTTT
TRBV27,once,TRBD1,TRBJ2-7,CASSSHRTGRPYEQYF,TGTGCCAGCAGTTCCCACCGGACAGGGCGTCCCTACGAGCAGTACTTC
TRBV20-1,NA,NA,TRBJ1-2,CSAPMGGYTF,TGCAGTGCTCCCATGGGCGGCTACACCTTC
TRBV2,NA,TRBD2,TRBJ2-1,CASRLLASGGASYNEQFF,TGTGCCAGCAGACTTCTGGCTAGCGGGGGGGCCTCCTACAATGAGCAGTTCTTC
TRBV6-2/TRBV6-3,medium-sized,NA,TRBJ2-7,CASSYPAKGPYEQYF,TGTGCCAGCAGTTACCCCGCTAAGGGGCCCTACGAGCAGTACTTC
TRBV7-9,NA,NA,TRBJ1-1,CASSPRSAGGLLRAFF,TGTGCCAGCAGCCCTAGATCCGCCGGGGGGCTTCTCAGGGCTTTCTTT